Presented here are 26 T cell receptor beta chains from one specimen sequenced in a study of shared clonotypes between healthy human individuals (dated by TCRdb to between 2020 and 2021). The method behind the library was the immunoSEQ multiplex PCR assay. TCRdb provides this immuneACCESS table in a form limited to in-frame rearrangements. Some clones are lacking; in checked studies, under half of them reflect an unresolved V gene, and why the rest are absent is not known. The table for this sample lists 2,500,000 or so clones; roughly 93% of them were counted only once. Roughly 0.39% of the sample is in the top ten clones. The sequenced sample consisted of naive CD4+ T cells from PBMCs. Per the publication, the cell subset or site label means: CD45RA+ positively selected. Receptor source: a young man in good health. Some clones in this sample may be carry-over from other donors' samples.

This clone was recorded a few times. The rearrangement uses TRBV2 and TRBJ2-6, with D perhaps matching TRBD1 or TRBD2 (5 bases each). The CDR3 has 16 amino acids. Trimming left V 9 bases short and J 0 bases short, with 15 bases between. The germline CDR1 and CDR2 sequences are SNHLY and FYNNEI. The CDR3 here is CARAGTSGSGANVLTF. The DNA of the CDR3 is TGTGCCAGGGCAGGGACCTCGGGCTCTGGGGCCAACGTCCTGACTTTC.

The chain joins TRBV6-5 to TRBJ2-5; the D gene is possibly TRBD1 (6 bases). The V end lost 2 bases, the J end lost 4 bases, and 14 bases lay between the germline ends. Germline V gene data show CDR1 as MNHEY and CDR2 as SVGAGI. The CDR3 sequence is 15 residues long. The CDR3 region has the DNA TGTGCCAGCAGTTACCCTAGCAGGGGACGAGAGACCCAGTACTTC. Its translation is CASSYPSRGRETQYF.

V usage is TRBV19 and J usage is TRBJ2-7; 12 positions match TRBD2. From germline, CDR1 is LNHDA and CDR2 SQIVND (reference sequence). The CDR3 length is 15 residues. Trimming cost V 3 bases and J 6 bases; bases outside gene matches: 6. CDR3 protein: CASSIGGLAGGEQYF. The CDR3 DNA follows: TGTGCCAGTAGTATTGGGGGACTAGCGGGTGGCGAGCAGTACTTC.

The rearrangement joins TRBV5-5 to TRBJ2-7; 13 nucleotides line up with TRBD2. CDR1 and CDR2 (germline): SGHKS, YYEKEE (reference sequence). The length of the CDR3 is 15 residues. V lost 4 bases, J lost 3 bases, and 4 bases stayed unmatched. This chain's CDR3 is CASSTGLAGVYEQYF. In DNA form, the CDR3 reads TGTGCCAGCAGCACAGGACTAGCGGGAGTCTACGAGCAGTACTTC.

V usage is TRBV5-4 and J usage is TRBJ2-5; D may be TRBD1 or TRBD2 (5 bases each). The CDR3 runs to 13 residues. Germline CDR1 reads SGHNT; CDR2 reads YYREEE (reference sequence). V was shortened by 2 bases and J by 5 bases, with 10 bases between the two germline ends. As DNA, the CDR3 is TGTGCCAGCAGCTTCCGGGGCCGGGAGACCCAGTACTTC. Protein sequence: CASSFRGRETQYF.

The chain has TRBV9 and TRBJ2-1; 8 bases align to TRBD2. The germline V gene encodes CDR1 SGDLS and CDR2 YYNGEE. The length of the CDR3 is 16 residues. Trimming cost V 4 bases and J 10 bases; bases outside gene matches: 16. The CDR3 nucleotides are TGTGCCAGCAGCCCCGGGAGGGGAGCGGGAGTAAAAGAGCAGTTCTTC. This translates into CASSPGRGAGVKEQFF.

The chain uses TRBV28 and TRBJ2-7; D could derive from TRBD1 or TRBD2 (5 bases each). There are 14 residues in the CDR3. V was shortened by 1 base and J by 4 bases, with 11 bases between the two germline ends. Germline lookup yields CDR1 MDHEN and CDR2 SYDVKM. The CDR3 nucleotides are TGTGCCAGCAGTTTATACGGGGCCTCATACGAGCAGTACTTC. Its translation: CASSLYGASYEQYF.

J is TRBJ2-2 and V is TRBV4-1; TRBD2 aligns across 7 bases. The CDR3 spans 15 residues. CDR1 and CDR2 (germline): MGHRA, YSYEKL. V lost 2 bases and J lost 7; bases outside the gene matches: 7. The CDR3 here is CASSQPRKRGGELFF. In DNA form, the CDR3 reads TGCGCCAGCAGCCAACCCCGGAAGCGGGGCGGGGAGCTGTTTTTT.

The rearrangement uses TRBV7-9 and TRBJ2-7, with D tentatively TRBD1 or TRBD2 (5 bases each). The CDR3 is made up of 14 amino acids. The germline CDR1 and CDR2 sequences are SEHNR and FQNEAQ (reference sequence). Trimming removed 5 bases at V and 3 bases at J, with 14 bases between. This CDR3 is CASSGRDGNYEQYF. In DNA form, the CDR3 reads TGTGCCAGCAGCGGCCGGGACGGGAACTACGAGCAGTACTTC.

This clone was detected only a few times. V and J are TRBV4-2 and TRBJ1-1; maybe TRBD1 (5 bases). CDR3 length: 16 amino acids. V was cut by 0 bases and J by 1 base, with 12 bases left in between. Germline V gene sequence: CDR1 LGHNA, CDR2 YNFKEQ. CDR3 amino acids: CASSQDSGGRNTEAFF. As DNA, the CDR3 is TGTGCCAGCAGCCAAGATAGCGGGGGAAGGAACACTGAAGCTTTCTTT.

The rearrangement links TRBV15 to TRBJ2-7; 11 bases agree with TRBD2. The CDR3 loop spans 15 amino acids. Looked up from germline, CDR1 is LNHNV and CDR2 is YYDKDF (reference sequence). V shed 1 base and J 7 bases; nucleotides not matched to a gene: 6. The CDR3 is CATSRVLAGVKEQYF. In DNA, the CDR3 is TGTGCCACCAGCAGAGTACTAGCGGGAGTAAAGGAGCAGTACTTC.

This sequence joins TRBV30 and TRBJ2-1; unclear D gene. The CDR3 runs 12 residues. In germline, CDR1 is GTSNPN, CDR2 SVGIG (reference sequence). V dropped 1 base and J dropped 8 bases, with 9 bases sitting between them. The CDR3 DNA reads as TGTGCCTGGAGTGAGATTGGGGATGAGCAGTTCTTC. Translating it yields CAWSEIGDEQFF.

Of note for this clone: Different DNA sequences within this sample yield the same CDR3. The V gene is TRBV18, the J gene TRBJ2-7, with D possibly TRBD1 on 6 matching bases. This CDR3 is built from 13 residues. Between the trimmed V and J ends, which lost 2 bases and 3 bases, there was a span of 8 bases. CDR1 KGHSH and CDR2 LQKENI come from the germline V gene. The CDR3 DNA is TGTGCCAGCTCACCAGGGACATACTACGAGCAGTACTTC. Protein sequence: CASSPGTYYEQYF.

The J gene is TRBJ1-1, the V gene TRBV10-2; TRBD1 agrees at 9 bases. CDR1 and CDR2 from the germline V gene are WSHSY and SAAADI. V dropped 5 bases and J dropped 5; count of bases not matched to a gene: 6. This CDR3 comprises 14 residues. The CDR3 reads CASSPQGAVTEAFF. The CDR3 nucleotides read TGCGCCAGCAGTCCACAGGGGGCAGTTACTGAAGCTTTCTTT.

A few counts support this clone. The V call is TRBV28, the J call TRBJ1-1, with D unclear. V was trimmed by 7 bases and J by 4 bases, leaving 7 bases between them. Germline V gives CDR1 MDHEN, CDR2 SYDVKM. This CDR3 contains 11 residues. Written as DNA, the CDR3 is TGTGCCAGCACACCGGGCACTGAAGCTTTCTTT. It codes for CASTPGTEAFF. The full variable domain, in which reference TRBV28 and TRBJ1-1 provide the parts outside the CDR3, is DVKVTQSSRYLVKRTGEKVFLECVQDMDHENMFWYRQDPGLGLRLIYFSYDVKMKEKGDIPEGYSVSREKKERFSLILESASTNQTSMYLCASTPGTEAFFGQGTRLTVV.

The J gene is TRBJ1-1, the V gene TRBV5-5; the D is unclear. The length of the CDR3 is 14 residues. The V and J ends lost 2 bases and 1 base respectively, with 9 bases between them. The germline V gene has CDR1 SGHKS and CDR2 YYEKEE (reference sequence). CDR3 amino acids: CASSLNLRNTEAFF. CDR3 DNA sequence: TGTGCCAGCAGCTTAAACCTCCGGAACACTGAAGCTTTCTTT.

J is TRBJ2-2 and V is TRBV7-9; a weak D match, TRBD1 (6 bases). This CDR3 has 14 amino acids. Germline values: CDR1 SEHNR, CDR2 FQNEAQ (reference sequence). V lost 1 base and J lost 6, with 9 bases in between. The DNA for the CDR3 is TGTGCCAGCAGCTTAGACAGGGTCGCCGGGGAGCTGTTTTTT. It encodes CASSLDRVAGELFF.

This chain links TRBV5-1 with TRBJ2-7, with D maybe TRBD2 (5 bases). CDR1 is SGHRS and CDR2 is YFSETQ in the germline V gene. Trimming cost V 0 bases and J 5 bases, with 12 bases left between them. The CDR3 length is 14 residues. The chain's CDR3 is CASSLDQGSHEQYF. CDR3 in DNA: TGCGCCAGCAGCTTGGATCAAGGGAGCCACGAGCAGTACTTC.

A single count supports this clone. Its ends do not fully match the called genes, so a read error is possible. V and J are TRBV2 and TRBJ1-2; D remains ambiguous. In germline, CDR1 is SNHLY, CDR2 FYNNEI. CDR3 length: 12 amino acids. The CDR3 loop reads CASSDIRVGGAF. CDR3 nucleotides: TGTGCCAGCAGTGACATCCGGGTGGGCGGCGCCTTC. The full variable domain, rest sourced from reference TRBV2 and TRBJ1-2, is EPEVTQTPSHQVTQMGQEVILRCVPISNHLYFYWYRQILGQKVEFLVSFYNNEISEKSEIFDDQFSVERPDGSNFTLKIRSTKLEDSAMYFCASSDIRVGGAFGSGTRLTVV.

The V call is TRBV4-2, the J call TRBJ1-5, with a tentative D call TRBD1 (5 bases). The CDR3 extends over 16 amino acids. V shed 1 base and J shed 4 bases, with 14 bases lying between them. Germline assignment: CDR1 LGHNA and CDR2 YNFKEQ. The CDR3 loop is CASSQGPGPDNQPQHF. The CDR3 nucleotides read TGTGCCAGCAGCCAAGGTCCGGGACCGGATAATCAGCCCCAGCATTTT.

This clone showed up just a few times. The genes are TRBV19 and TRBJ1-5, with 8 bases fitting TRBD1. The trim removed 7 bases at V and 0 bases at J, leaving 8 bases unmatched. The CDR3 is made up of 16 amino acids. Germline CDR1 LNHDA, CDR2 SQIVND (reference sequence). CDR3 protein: CASTWTGPYSNQPQHF. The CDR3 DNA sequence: TGTGCCAGTACCTGGACAGGGCCTTATAGCAATCAGCCCCAGCATTTT.

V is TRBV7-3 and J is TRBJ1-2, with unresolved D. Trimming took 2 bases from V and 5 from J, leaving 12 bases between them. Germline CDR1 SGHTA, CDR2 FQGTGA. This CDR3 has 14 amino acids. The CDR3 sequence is CASSLWPAGYGYTF. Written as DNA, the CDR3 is TGTGCCAGCAGCTTATGGCCCGCCGGGTATGGCTACACCTTC.

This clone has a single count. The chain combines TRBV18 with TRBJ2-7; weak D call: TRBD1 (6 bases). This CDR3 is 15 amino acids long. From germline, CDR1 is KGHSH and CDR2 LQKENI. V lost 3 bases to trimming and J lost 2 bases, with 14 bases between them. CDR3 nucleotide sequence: TGTGCCAGCTCACCGGCTCGACAGGCCGCCTACGAGCAGTACTTC. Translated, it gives CASSPARQAAYEQYF.

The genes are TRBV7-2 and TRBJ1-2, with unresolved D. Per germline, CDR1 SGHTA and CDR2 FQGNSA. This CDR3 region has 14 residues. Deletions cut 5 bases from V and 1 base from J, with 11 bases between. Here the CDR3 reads CASSPTRGNYGYTF. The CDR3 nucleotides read TGTGCCAGCAGCCCGACTCGGGGTAACTATGGCTACACCTTC.

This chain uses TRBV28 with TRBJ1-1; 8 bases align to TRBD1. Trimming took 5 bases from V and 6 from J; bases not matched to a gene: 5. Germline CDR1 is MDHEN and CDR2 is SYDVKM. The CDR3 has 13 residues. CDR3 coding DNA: TGTGCCAGCAGTCCAGGGGGCGGTCCTGAAGCTTTCTTT. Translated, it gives CASSPGGGPEAFF.

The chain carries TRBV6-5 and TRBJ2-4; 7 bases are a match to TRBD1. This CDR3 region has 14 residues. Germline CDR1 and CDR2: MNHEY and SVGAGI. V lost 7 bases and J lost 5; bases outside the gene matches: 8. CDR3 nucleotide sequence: TGTGCCAGCAAACTCCCCGGGACAGAAAACATTCAGTACTTC. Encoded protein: CASKLPGTENIQYF.